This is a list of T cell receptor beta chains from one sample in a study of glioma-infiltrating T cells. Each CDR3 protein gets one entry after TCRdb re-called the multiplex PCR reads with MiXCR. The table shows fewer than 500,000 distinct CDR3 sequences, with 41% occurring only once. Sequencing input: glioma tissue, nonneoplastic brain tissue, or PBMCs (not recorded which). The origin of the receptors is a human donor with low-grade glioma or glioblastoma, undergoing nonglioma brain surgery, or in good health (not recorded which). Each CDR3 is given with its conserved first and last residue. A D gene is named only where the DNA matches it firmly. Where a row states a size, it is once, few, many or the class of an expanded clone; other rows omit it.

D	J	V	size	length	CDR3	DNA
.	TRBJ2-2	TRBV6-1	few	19	CASSETPRLGGWSTGELFF	TGTGCCAGCAGTGAAACACCGCGATTGGGGGGTTGGAGCACCGGGGAGCTGTTTTTT
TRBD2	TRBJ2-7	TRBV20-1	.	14	CSATRLAAAYEQYF	TGCAGTGCTACTAGACTAGCGGCCGCCTACGAGCAGTACTTC
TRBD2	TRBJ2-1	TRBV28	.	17	CASSLSPSGRKNNEQFF	TGTGCCAGCAGTTTATCTCCTAGCGGGAGAAAGAACAATGAGCAGTTCTTC
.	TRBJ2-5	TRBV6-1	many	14	CASSESSGGETQYF	TGTGCCAGCAGTGAATCCTCAGGTGGAGAGACCCAGTACTTC
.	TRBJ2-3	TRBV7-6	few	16	CASSPGVNLYTDTQYF	TGTGCTAGCAGCCCGGGGGTTAATCTCTACACAGATACGCAGTATTTT
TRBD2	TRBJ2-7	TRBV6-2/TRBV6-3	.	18	CASSYAPVTSGSSYEQYF	TGTGCCAGCAGTTACGCCCCCGTGACTAGCGGGTCCTCCTACGAGCAGTACTTC
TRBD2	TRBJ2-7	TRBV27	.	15	CASSSSGRAGNEQYF	TGTGCCAGCAGTAGTAGCGGGAGGGCCGGGAACGAGCAGTACTTC
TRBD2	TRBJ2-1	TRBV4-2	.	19	CASSQDEGLAYSSYNEQFF	TGTGCCAGCAGCCAAGATGAGGGACTAGCGTACAGCTCCTACAATGAGCAGTTCTTC
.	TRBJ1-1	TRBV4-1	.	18	CASSQGIPALNMSTEAFF	TGCGCCAGCAGCCAAGGGATTCCGGCACTCAACATGAGCACTGAAGCTTTCTTT
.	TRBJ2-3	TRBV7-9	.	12	CASSSNFNTQYF	TGTGCCAGCAGCTCGAACTTCAATACGCAGTATTTT
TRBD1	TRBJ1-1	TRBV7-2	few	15	CASLGGDSLNTEAFF	TGTGCCAGCCTCGGGGGGGACAGTCTGAACACTGAAGCTTTCTTT
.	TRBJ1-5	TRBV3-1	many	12	CASSQEGQPQHF	TGTGCCAGCAGCCAAGAAGGTCAGCCCCAGCATTTT
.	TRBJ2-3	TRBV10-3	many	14	CAISEGERADTQYF	TGTGCCATCAGTGAGGGGGAACGGGCAGATACGCAGTATTTT